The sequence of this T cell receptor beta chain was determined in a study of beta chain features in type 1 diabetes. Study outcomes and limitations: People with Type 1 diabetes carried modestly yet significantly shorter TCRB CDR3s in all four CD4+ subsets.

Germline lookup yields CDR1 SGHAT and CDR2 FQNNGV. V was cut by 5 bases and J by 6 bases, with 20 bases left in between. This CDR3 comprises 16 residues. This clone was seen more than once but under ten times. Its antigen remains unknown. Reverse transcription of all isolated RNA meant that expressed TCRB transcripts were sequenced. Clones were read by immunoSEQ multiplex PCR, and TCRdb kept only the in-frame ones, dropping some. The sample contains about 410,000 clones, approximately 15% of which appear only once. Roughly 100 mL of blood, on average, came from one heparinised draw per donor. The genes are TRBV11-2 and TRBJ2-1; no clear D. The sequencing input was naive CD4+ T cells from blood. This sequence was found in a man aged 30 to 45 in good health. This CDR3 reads CASSLGSVLGGNEQFF. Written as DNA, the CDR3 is TGTGCCAGCAGCCTCGGATCGGTCCTCGGCGGCAATGAGCAGTTCTTC.